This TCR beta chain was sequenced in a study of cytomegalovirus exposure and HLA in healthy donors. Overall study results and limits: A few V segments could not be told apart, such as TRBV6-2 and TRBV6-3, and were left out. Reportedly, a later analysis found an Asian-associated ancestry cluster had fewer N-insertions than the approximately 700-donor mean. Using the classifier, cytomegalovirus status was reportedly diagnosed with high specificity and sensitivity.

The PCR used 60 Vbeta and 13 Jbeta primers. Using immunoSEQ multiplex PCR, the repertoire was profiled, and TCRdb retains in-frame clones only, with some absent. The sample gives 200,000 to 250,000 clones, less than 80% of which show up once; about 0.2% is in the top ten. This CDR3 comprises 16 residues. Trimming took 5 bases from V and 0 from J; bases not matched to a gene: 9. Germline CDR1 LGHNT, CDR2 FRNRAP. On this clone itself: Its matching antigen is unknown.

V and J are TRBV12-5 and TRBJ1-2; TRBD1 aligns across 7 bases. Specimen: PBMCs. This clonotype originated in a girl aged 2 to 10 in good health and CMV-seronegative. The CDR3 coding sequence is TGTGCTAGTGGTCTACGGACAGGTACGGCTAACTATGGCTACACCTTC. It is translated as CASGLRTGTANYGYTF.